The clone carrying this T cell receptor (beta chain) appeared many times. The sample originates from a study of low-dose radiotherapy and immunotherapy resistance in tumors. Study-wide context: Each fraction given to Cohort 2 every two weeks delivered 1 Gy, and the total reached 13 Gy over 26 weeks. At a dose of 200 mg/m2, intravenous cyclophosphamide was given every two weeks, one day before radiation and immunotherapy.

cDNA synthesis used a TRAV/TRBV-specific primer set for both chains. A constant-region primer paired with the V-primer adapter amplified TCRs over approximately 19 PCR cycles. mRNA that had been isolated underwent amplification through in vitro transcription. Each CDR3 protein is one row after TCRdb ran MiXCR on the reads. The profile shows approximately 80,000 distinct CDR3 sequences, less than 20% of them singletons. Time point defined: after trial treatment. Treatment specified: LDRT plus nivolumab, ipilimumab, low-dose cyclophosphamide and aspirin (RACIN trial). Nivolumab, ipilimumab, aspirin, low-dose cyclophosphamide and low-dose radiotherapy were given to donors. The starting material was PBMCs, obtained after low-dose radiotherapy plus immunotherapy. The clonotype was recovered from a male donor with prostate cancer.

The CDR3 nucleotides read TGCGCCAGCTTATGGACTAGCGGGAGTGATACAGATACGCAGTATTTT. It codes for CASLWTSGSDTDTQYF. The V and J genes are TRBV5-1 and TRBJ2-3; 13 nucleotides agree with TRBD2. Per the germline V gene, CDR1 is SGHRS and CDR2 is YFSETQ. V shed 7 bases, J shed 3 bases, and the junction held 8 bases outside the gene matches. The CDR3 sequence is 16 residues long.